This T cell receptor (beta chain) stems from a study of blood T cell repertoires in COVID-19. About the study: Sites in the United States, Italy and Spain provided acute and convalescent COVID-19 samples. PBMCs, B-cell-depleted T cells, or T cells provided the cDNA or gDNA that made up the material.

The CDR3 contains 16 residues. V was pared by 2 bases and J by 8 bases, with 10 bases of the junction left unmatched. Looked up from germline, CDR1 is SGHTA and CDR2 is FQGTGA. Per the original methods: Researchers report that nucleated cell counts were estimated from reference gene primer amplification. Repertoires were generated with immunoSEQ multiplex PCR, while TCRdb's copy carries only in-frame clones and drops some. That table supplies the V and J calls and clone size; D and trimming were determined from the DNA. Counted here are roughly 140,000 clones, around 87% occurring once; the ten biggest clones make up 15%.

The sequenced sample consisted of peripheral blood. V usage is TRBV7-3 and J usage is TRBJ2-1; 9 bases fit TRBD2. This TCR came from a woman aged 40-49 years with acute or convalescent COVID-19. CDR3 sequence: CASSLAAGGPLDEQFF. The CDR3 coding sequence is TGTGCCAGCAGCTTAGCCGCGGGAGGGCCTCTGGATGAGCAGTTCTTC.